These 22 T cell receptor beta chains originate from one sample sequenced in a study of cytomegalovirus exposure and HLA in healthy donors. A multiplex PCR was run with 60 Vbeta primers and 13 Jbeta primers. TCRdb's table, derived via immunoSEQ multiplex PCR, lists solely in-frame clones and lacks some. The data contain 150,000 to 200,000 clones, around 82% of them singletons. Sample: PBMCs. The receptors were sampled from a boy younger than 18 in good health and CMV-seronegative.

The chain uses TRBV7-2 and TRBJ1-1; 10 bases fit TRBD1. V lost 5 bases and J lost 1; bases outside the gene matches: 4. The CDR3 spans 15 residues. Germline V gene data show CDR1 as SGHTA and CDR2 as FQGNSA. CDR3 DNA sequence: TGTGCCAGCAGCAAATGGACAGGGGGGAACACTGAAGCTTTCTTT. This gives the protein CASSKWTGGNTEAFF. Using reference TRBV7-2 and TRBJ1-1 for the parts outside the CDR3, the full variable domain is GAGVSQSPSNKVTEKGKDVELRCDPISGHTALYWYRQSLGQGLEFLIYFQGNSAPDKSGLPSDRFSAERTGGSVSTLTIQRTQQEDSAVYLCASSKWTGGNTEAFFGQGTRLTVV.

This clone occurred once. This rearrangement joins TRBV7-3 to TRBJ2-3, with D tentatively TRBD2 (5 bases). Germline CDR1 is SGHTA and CDR2 is FQGTGA. The germline V and J ends were trimmed by 4 bases and 6 bases, with 14 bases remaining between them. The CDR3 is 14 residues long. CDR3 region: CASSSPGSEDTQYF. CDR3 nucleotide sequence: TGTGCCAGCAGCTCGCCGGGGTCGGAGGATACGCAGTATTTT.

The rearrangement links TRBV6-1 to TRBJ1-4; D gene uncertain. Trimming removed 6 bases at V and 2 bases at J, with 10 bases between. Germline loops: CDR1 MNHNS, CDR2 SASEGT. The CDR3 runs 14 residues. Here the CDR3 reads CASRMRVTNEKLFF. The CDR3 bases are TGTGCCAGCAGGATGCGGGTCACTAATGAAAAACTGTTTTTT.

The CDR3 sequence: CATSRKTGISSHYNEQFF. CDR3 DNA: TGTGCCACCAGCAGGAAGACAGGGATCAGTTCCCATTACAATGAGCAGTTCTTC. The V call is TRBV15, the J call TRBJ2-1; 7 nucleotides agree with TRBD1. Looked up from germline, CDR1 is LNHNV and CDR2 is YYDKDF (reference sequence). The CDR3 has 18 residues. Trimming took 3 bases from V and 4 from J; bases not matched to a gene: 15.

The chain couples TRBV5-6 to TRBJ1-2; the D gene is possibly TRBD1 (5 bases). Between the trimmed V and J ends, which lost 0 bases and 4 bases, there was a span of 13 bases. The CDR3 has 15 amino acids. Germline CDR1 is SGHDT and CDR2 is YYEEEE. CDR3 protein: CASSLELTAPYGYTF. CDR3 nucleotides: TGTGCCAGCAGCTTGGAATTGACAGCCCCCTATGGCTACACCTTC. Full variable domain (outside the CDR3, taken from reference TRBV5-6 and TRBJ1-2): DAGVTQSPTHLIKTRGQQVTLRCSPKSGHDTVSWYQQALGQGPQFIFQYYEEEERQRGNFPDRFSGHQFPNYSSELNVNALLLGDSALYLCASSLELTAPYGYTFGSGTRLTVV.

This clone was picked up one time. This sample includes further DNA sequences coding for the same CDR3. The chain's CDR3 is CASSRGTSGNEQFF. The CDR3 DNA reads as TGCGCCAGCAGCCGCGGGACTAGCGGCAATGAGCAGTTCTTC. The chain couples TRBV5-1 to TRBJ2-1, with TRBD2 matching 11 bases. Germline V gene data show CDR1 as SGHRS and CDR2 as YFSETQ. V lost 4 bases, J lost 6 bases, and 3 bases stayed unmatched. The CDR3 spans 14 residues.

This chain connects TRBV5-1 to TRBJ2-5; the D gene is possibly TRBD1 (5 bases). Looked up from germline, CDR1 is SGHRS and CDR2 is YFSETQ. The CDR3 contains 14 residues. Trimming cost V 4 bases and J 4 bases, with 14 bases left between them. The CDR3 reads CASSQRQYLETQYF. The CDR3 nucleotides are TGCGCCAGCAGCCAGAGACAGTATCTAGAGACCCAGTACTTC.

The chain couples TRBV11-3 to TRBJ2-1; TRBD1 might be the D (6 bases). V lost 1 base and J lost 7, with 8 bases in between. The CDR3 length is 13 residues. Germline CDR1 SGHNT, CDR2 YENEEA. CDR3 DNA sequence: TGTGCCAGCAGCTTAGTAAGGGGGAATGAGCAGTTCTTC. It is translated as CASSLVRGNEQFF.

The genes are TRBV7-8 and TRBJ2-2; a weak D match, TRBD1 (6 bases). Trimming took off 3 bases at V and 7 bases at J, with 15 bases between the two ends. Per germline, CDR1 SGHVS and CDR2 FQNEAQ. The length of the CDR3 is 15 residues. This CDR3 reads CASSFTGWMNGELFF. CDR3 DNA sequence: TGTGCCAGCAGCTTTACAGGGTGGATGAACGGGGAGCTGTTTTTT. Full variable domain (rest looked up from reference TRBV7-8 and TRBJ2-2): GAGVSQSPRYKVAKRGQDVALRCDPISGHVSLFWYQQALGQGPEFLTYFQNEAQLDKSGLPSDRFFAERPEGSVSTLKIQRTQQEDSAVYLCASSFTGWMNGELFFGEGSRLTVL.

This chain links TRBV7-6 with TRBJ1-1; no firm D call. The V and J ends lost 6 bases and 3 bases respectively, with 11 bases between them. The CDR3 is 13 amino acids. Germline values: CDR1 SGHVS, CDR2 FNYEAQ. CDR3 amino acids: CASREQRDTEAFF. DNA of the CDR3: TGTGCCAGCAGGGAGCAGAGAGACACTGAAGCTTTCTTT.

This sequence joins TRBV5-1 and TRBJ2-6; TRBD2 is a possible D gene (6 bases). The V gene's germline CDR1 is SGHRS and CDR2 YFSETQ. V was cut by 3 bases and J by 2 bases, with 6 bases left in between. The CDR3 consists of 14 residues. As DNA, the CDR3 is TGCGCCAGCAGCTGGGGGGCTGGGGCCAACGTCCTGACTTTC. It specifies CASSWGAGANVLTF.

The gene calls are TRBV19 and TRBJ1-1; tentatively, D is TRBD1 (5 bases). This CDR3 has 13 amino acids. Germline V gives CDR1 LNHDA, CDR2 SQIVND (reference sequence). V lost 4 bases to trimming and J lost 0 bases, with 6 bases between them. The CDR3 loop is CASSKGLNTEAFF. The CDR3 region has the DNA TGTGCCAGTAGTAAGGGGTTGAACACTGAAGCTTTCTTT.

This clone was counted once. The V gene is TRBV5-6, the J gene TRBJ1-5, with D perhaps TRBD1 (5 bases). CDR1 and CDR2 from the germline V gene are SGHDT and YYEEEE. CDR3 length equals 15 residues. V was clipped by 1 base and J by 4 bases, with 12 bases between them. The CDR3: CASSLSGVANQPQHF. Written as DNA, the CDR3 is TGTGCCAGCAGCTTGTCGGGGGTAGCAAATCAGCCCCAGCATTTT.

About this clone itself: This sample also contains other DNA sequences that code for the same CDR3. The rearrangement links TRBV4-2 to TRBJ2-3; D remains unclear. V was clipped by 0 bases and J by 1 base, with 5 bases between them. Per germline, CDR1 LGHNA and CDR2 YNFKEQ. The CDR3 is 14 residues long. CDR3 nucleotides: TGTGCCAGCAGCCAAGATCCGGGCACAGATACGCAGTATTTT. It specifies CASSQDPGTDTQYF.

V usage is TRBV25-1 and J usage is TRBJ2-7, with D hard to call. This CDR3 has 14 residues. The germline V gene encodes CDR1 MGHDK and CDR2 SYGVNS. V lost 3 bases and J lost 5, with 14 bases in between. The CDR3 spells CASSDSEMGHEQYF. DNA for the CDR3: TGTGCCAGCAGTGATAGTGAGATGGGCCACGAGCAGTACTTC.

This clone was seen only once. CDR3 amino acids: CASSSQAYYEQYF. The DNA of the CDR3 is TGTGCCAGCAGTTCCCAGGCCTACTACGAGCAGTACTTC. The chain carries TRBV6-1 and TRBJ2-7; no clear D. V was clipped by 5 bases and J by 3 bases, with 11 bases between them. The CDR3 length is 13 residues. Germline V gene sequence: CDR1 MNHNS, CDR2 SASEGT.

The chain joins TRBV6-4 to TRBJ2-7; D is ambiguous. The CDR3 length is 14 residues. Germline V gene data show CDR1 as MRHNA and CDR2 as SNTAGT. V was trimmed by 5 bases and J by 0 bases, leaving 11 bases between them. The CDR3 loop is CASSPAFSSYEQYF. The CDR3 nucleotides are TGTGCCAGCAGTCCAGCGTTTAGCTCCTACGAGCAGTACTTC.

The rearrangement joins TRBV15 to TRBJ1-4; no clear D. Germline V gene sequence: CDR1 LNHNV, CDR2 YYDKDF (reference sequence). The germline V and J ends were trimmed by 1 base and 6 bases, with 12 bases remaining between them. There are 15 residues in the CDR3. The CDR3 region is CATSRVAWLDEKLFF. The CDR3 DNA reads as TGTGCCACCAGCAGAGTCGCGTGGTTGGATGAAAAACTGTTTTTT.

The V and J genes are TRBV2 and TRBJ1-5; unclear D gene. This CDR3 contains 16 residues. Trimming took off 6 bases at V and 4 bases at J, with 19 bases between the two ends. Germline V gene sequence: CDR1 SNHLY, CDR2 FYNNEI. The CDR3 sequence: CASSFERPGLNQPQHF. CDR3 DNA sequence: TGTGCCAGCAGCTTTGAGCGGCCCGGCCTAAATCAGCCCCAGCATTTT.

This chain links TRBV11-1 with TRBJ2-1, with TRBD2 matching over 9 bases. CDR3 length: 15 residues. Germline values: CDR1 SGHAT, CDR2 FQDESV (reference sequence). Trimming cost V 2 bases and J 8 bases; bases outside gene matches: 7. CDR3 loop: CASSLWDSGSYEQFF. The CDR3, as DNA: TGTGCCAGCAGCTTATGGGATAGCGGGAGTTATGAGCAGTTCTTC.

In DNA form, the CDR3 reads TGCGCCAGCAGCTTGGCCGCTGGACTTTTTGGAAACACCATATATTTT. Translated, it gives CASSLAAGLFGNTIYF. V gene TRBV5-1 combines with J gene TRBJ1-3; D is ambiguous. The CDR3 covers 16 residues. Trimming stripped 0 bases from V and 3 bases from J, with 13 bases between. CDR1 SGHRS and CDR2 YFSETQ come from the germline V gene.

J is TRBJ1-1 and V is TRBV5-4, with a tentative D call TRBD1 (6 bases). Looked up from germline, CDR1 is SGHNT and CDR2 is YYREEE (reference sequence). The CDR3 length is 14 residues. The V gene lost 3 bases and the J gene lost 1 base, with 10 bases spanning the gap. In DNA, the CDR3 is TGTGCCAGCAGCTCCTGGACAGAGAACACTGAAGCTTTCTTT. Its translation: CASSSWTENTEAFF.